The rows below give T cell receptor beta chains drawn from one sample of a study of blood T cell repertoires in COVID-19. Assay used: immunoSEQ multiplex PCR; TCRdb lists only in-frame clones, some missing. The data contain around 200,000 clones, 75% to 90% of them singletons. What was sequenced was peripheral blood. The receptors stem from a woman aged 35 to 49 with COVID-19, enrolled during active disease. Each CDR3 is given with its conserved first and last residue. Fields, in order: J gene, V gene, CDR3 protein.

j_call: TRBJ2-1; v_call: TRBV4-2; cdr3_aa: CASSQGGGEGYNEQFF
j_call: TRBJ2-5; v_call: TRBV6-5; cdr3_aa: CASSYTAGGAETQYF
j_call: TRBJ2-1; v_call: TRBV2; cdr3_aa: CASSGEVANEQFF
j_call: TRBJ1-1; v_call: TRBV19; cdr3_aa: CASSDRGNTEAFF
j_call: TRBJ1-1; v_call: TRBV4-1; cdr3_aa: CASNNGGGEAFF
j_call: TRBJ2-1; v_call: TRBV10-2; cdr3_aa: CASSGSGDYNEQFF
j_call: TRBJ2-1; v_call: TRBV27; cdr3_aa: CASKYIVGQGDNEQFF
j_call: TRBJ2-1; v_call: TRBV5-1; cdr3_aa: CASSLEGLLPSSYNEQFF
j_call: TRBJ2-1; v_call: TRBV6-5; cdr3_aa: CASSNQRGSYNEQFF
j_call: TRBJ1-1; v_call: TRBV28; cdr3_aa: CASRKNQGARGFGTEAFF
j_call: TRBJ1-1; v_call: TRBV11-2; cdr3_aa: CASSLDRGRNTEAFF
j_call: TRBJ2-7; v_call: TRBV11-2; cdr3_aa: CASSLVGREISYEQYF
j_call: TRBJ1-2; v_call: TRBV6-5; cdr3_aa: CASRSGLVYGYTF
j_call: TRBJ2-5; v_call: TRBV11-2; cdr3_aa: CASSLGQGLVQETQYF
j_call: TRBJ1-4; v_call: TRBV7-9; cdr3_aa: CASSLRGTNEKLFF
j_call: TRBJ1-1; v_call: TRBV5-1; cdr3_aa: CASTGGVSNTEAFF
j_call: TRBJ1-2; v_call: TRBV19; cdr3_aa: CASSRRTFYGYTF
j_call: TRBJ2-7; v_call: TRBV27; cdr3_aa: CASSHSSGERYYEQYF
j_call: TRBJ2-6; v_call: TRBV27; cdr3_aa: CASSAGYSGMAGANVLTF
j_call: TRBJ1-5; v_call: TRBV2; cdr3_aa: CASSDNPRAANQPQHF
j_call: TRBJ2-3; v_call: TRBV10-1; cdr3_aa: CASSESIGQGYDTQYF